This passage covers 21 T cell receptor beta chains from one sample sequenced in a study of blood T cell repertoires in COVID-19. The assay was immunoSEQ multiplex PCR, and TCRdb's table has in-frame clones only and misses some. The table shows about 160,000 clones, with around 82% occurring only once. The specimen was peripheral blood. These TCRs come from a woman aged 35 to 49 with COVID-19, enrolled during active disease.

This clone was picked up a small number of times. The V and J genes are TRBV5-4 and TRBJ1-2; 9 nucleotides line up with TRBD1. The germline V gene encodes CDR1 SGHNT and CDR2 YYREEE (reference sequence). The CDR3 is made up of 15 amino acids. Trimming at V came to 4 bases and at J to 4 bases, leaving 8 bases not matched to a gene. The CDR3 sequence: CASSPTGGVSYGYTF. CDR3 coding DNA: TGTGCCAGCAGCCCTACAGGGGGCGTCAGCTATGGCTACACCTTC.

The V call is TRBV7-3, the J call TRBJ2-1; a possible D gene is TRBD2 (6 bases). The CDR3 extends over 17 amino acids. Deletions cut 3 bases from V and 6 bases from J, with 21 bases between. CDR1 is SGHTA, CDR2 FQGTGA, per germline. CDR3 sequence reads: CASSFEPGTLGGNEQFF. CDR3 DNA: TGTGCCAGCAGCTTCGAGCCTGGGACGTTGGGGGGCAATGAGCAGTTCTTC.

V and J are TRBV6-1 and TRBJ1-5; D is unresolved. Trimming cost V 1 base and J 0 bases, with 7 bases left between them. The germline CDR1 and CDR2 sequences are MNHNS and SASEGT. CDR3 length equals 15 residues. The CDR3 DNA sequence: TGTGCCAGCAGTGAAGGTCCAAATAGCAATCAGCCCCAGCATTTT. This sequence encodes CASSEGPNSNQPQHF.

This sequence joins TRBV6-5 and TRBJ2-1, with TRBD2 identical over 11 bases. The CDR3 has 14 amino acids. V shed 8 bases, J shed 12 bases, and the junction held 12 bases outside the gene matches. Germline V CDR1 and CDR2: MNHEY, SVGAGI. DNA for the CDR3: TGTGCCAGCCTAGGACTAGCGGGCACCCCACCGCAGTTCTTC. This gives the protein CASLGLAGTPPQFF.

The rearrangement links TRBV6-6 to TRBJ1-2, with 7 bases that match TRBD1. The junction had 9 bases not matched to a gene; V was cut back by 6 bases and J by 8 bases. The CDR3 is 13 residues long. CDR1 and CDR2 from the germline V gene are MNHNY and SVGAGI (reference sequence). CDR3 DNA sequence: TGTGCCAGCAGCCCCACAGGGGAACGAGGCTACACCTTC. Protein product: CASSPTGERGYTF.

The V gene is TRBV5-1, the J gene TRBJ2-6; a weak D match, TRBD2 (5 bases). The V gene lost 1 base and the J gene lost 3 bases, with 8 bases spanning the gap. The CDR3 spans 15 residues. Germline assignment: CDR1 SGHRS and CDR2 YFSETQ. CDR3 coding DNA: TGCGCCAGCAGCTTGTTGGGGAGTGGGGCCAACGTCCTGACTTTC. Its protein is CASSLLGSGANVLTF.

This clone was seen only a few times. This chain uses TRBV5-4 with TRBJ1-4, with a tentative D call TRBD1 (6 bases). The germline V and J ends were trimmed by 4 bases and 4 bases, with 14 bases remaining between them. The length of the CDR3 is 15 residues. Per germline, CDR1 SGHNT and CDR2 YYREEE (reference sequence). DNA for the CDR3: TGTGCCAGCAGCCCAGGACAGCTGATTAATGAAAAACTGTTTTTT. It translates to CASSPGQLINEKLFF.

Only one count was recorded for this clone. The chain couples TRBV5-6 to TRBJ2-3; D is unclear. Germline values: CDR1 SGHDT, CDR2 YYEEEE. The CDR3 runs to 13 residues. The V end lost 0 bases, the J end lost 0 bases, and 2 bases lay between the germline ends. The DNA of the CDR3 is TGTGCCAGCAGCTTGGCTAGCACAGATACGCAGTATTTT. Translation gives CASSLASTDTQYF.

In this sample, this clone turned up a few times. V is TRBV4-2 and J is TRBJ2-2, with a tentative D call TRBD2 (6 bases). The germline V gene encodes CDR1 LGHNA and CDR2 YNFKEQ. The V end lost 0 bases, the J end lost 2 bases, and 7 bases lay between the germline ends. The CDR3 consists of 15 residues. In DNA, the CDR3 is TGTGCCAGCAGCCAAGAGGGACTCAACACCGGGGAGCTGTTTTTT. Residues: CASSQEGLNTGELFF.

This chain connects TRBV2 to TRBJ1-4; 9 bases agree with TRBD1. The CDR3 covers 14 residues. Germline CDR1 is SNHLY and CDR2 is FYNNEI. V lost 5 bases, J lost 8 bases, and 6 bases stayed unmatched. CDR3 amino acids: CASSPDRGGEKLFF. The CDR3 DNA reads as TGTGCCAGCAGTCCGGACAGGGGAGGAGAAAAACTGTTTTTT.

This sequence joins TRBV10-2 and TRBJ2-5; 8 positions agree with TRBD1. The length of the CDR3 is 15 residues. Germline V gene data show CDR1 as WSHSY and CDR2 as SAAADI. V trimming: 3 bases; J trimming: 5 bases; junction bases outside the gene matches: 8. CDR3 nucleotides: TGCGCCAGCAGTGAAGACAGGGGCAGGGGGGAGACCCAGTACTTC. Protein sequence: CASSEDRGRGETQYF.

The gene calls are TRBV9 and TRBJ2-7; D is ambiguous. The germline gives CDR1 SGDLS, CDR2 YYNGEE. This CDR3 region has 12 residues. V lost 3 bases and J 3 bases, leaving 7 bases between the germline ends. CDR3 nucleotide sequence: TGTGCCAGCAGCGCCTCGGGCTACGAGCAGTACTTC. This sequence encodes CASSASGYEQYF.

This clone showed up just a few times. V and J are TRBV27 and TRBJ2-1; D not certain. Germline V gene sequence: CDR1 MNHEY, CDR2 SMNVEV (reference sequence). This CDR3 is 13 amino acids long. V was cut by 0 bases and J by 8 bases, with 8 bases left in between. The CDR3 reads CASSLSKAYEQFF. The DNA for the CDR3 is TGTGCCAGCAGTTTATCAAAAGCCTATGAGCAGTTCTTC.

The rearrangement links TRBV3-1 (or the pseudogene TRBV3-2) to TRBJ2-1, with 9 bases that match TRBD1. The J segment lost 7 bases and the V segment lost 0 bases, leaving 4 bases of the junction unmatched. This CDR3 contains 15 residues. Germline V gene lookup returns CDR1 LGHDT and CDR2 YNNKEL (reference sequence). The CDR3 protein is CASSQDGTGLNEQFF. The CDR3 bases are TGTGCCAGCAGCCAAGATGGGACAGGGTTGAATGAGCAGTTCTTC.

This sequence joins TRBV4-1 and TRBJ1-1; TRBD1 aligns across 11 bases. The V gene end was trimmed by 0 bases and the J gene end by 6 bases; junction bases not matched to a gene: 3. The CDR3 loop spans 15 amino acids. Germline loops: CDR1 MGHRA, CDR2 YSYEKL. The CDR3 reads CASSQDWDRGAEAFF. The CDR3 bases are TGCGCCAGCAGCCAAGATTGGGACAGGGGGGCTGAAGCTTTCTTT.

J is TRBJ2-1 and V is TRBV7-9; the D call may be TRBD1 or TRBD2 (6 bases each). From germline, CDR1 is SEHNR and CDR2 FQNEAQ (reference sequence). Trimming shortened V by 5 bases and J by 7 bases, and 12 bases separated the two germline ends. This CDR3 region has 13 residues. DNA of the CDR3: TGTGCCAGCAGCAGGGGGGCACGGAATGAGCAGTTCTTC. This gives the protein CASSRGARNEQFF.

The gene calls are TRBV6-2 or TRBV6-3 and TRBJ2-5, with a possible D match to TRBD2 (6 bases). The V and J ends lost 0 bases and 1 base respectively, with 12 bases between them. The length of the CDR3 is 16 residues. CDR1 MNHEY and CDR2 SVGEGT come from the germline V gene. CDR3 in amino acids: CASSYSGTQTQETQYF. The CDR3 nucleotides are TGTGCCAGCAGTTACTCTGGGACTCAGACCCAAGAGACCCAGTACTTC.

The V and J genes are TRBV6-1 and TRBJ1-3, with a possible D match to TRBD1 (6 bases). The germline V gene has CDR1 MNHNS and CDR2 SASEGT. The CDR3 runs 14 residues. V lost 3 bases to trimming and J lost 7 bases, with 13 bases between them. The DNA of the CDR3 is TGTGCCAGCAGTGATGGGGGCTTCTGGAACACCATATATTTT. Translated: CASSDGGFWNTIYF.

The CDR3 is CASSLQQGRHGYTF. The CDR3 DNA reads as TGTGCCAGCAGTCTTCAACAGGGGCGGCATGGCTACACCTTC. V is TRBV28 and J is TRBJ1-2; 7 bases are shared with TRBD1. V gave up 5 bases and J gave up 6 bases; unmatched junction bases: 9. Germline CDR1 and CDR2: MDHEN and SYDVKM. The CDR3 length is 14 residues.

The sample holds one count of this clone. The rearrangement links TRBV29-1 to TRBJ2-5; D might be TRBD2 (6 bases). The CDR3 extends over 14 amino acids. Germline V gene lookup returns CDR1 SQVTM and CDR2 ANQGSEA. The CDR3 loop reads CSFQTPGVPETQYF. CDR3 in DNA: TGCAGTTTTCAAACTCCGGGGGTGCCCGAGACCCAGTACTTC.

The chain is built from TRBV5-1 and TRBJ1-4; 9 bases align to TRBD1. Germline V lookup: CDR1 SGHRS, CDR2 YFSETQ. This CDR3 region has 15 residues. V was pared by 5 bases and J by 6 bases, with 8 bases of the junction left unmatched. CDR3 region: CASRSPGQGDEKLFF. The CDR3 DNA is TGCGCCAGCAGATCACCGGGACAGGGAGATGAAAAACTGTTTTTT.